These 24 T cell receptor beta chains were all obtained from the same sample, sequenced in a study of T cells in Graves' hyperthyroidism and ophthalmopathy. From RNA transcripts, TCR beta CDR3 regions were amplified. Using the HTBI primer set, a first-round RT-PCR was run on the TCR CDR3. TCRdb re-derived calls from the multiplex PCR reads in MiXCR, one entry per CDR3 protein. The sample shows about 610,000 distinct CDR3 sequences, 14% to 15% of them seen only once. Sequences were obtained from blood. Receptors originate from a woman between 35 and 50 years old with Graves' ophthalmopathy.

This clonotype has at least ten counts. V and J are TRBV29-1 and TRBJ2-7; D unclear. V was trimmed by 0 bases and J by 6 bases, leaving 12 bases between them. This CDR3 contains 13 residues. The germline gives CDR1 SQVTM, CDR2 ANQGSEA. The CDR3 DNA sequence: TGCAGCGTTGAAGAGGAAGGGCTGGGCGAGCAGTACTTC. Translating gives CSVEEEGLGEQYF.

This clonotype was seen at least ten times. The J gene is TRBJ1-2, the V gene TRBV30, with D possibly matching TRBD1 (6 bases). The CDR3 covers 12 residues. V lost 5 bases and J lost 8, with 15 bases in between. Germline V gives CDR1 GTSNPN, CDR2 SVGIG (reference sequence). In nucleotides, the CDR3 is TGTGCCTGGGAAAACAGGGTCTTCGGCTACACCTTC. Its protein is CAWENRVFGYTF. Full variable domain (rest looked up from reference TRBV30 and TRBJ1-2): SQTIHQWPATLVQPVGSPLSLECTVEGTSNPNLYWYRQAAGRGLQLLFYSVGIGQISSEVPQNLSASRPQDRQFILSSKKLLLSDSGFYLCAWENRVFGYTFGSGTRLTVV.

The genes are TRBV28 and TRBJ1-5; 8 bases map to TRBD1. This CDR3 has 16 amino acids. Germline CDR1 is MDHEN and CDR2 is SYDVKM. V lost 6 bases, J lost 7 bases, and 14 bases stayed unmatched. DNA for the CDR3: TGTGCCAGCAGCAGGACAGGGTTGGAGGAGTTCCAGCCCCAGCATTTT. Translated, it gives CASSRTGLEEFQPQHF.

This clonotype was detected ten times or more. CDR3: CAISVDRVAGELFF. Written as DNA, the CDR3 is TGTGCCATCAGTGTCGACAGGGTGGCCGGGGAGCTGTTTTTT. The chain links TRBV10-3 to TRBJ2-2, with 7 bases aligning to TRBD1. V dropped 4 bases and J dropped 6; count of bases not matched to a gene: 5. Germline values: CDR1 ENHRY, CDR2 SYGVKD. The CDR3 contains 14 residues.

This clonotype was seen a few times. This rearrangement joins TRBV2 to TRBJ2-7, with a weak D call TRBD1 (6 bases). Germline-derived CDR1 and CDR2 are SNHLY and FYNNEI. V lost 6 bases, J lost 6 bases, and 12 bases lay in between. The CDR3 totals 12 residues. The CDR3 nucleotides read TGTGCCAGCAGCTGGGACAACCCCGAGCAGTACTTC. Its translation is CASSWDNPEQYF.

This clonotype was detected ten times or more. The chain is built from TRBV12-3 or TRBV12-4 and TRBJ1-2, with D maybe TRBD1 (5 bases). V dropped 5 bases and J dropped 2 bases, with 15 bases sitting between them. This CDR3 is built from 15 residues. DNA for the CDR3: TGTGCCAGCAGTCTGTCAGTGGGGGGGAACTATGGCTACACCTTC. It yields the protein CASSLSVGGNYGYTF.

This clonotype was observed many times. The rearrangement links TRBV29-1 to TRBJ1-1; maybe TRBD1 (5 bases). Between the trimmed V and J ends, which lost 7 bases and 0 bases, there was a span of 18 bases. The V gene's germline CDR1 is SQVTM and CDR2 ANQGSEA. This CDR3 contains 15 residues. CDR3 DNA: TGCAGCGGACGAGGCACGGACACCTTGAACACTGAAGCTTTCTTT. It is translated as CSGRGTDTLNTEAFF.

This clonotype was counted many times. The chain combines TRBV20-1 with TRBJ1-1; no clear D gene. The CDR3 totals 12 residues. V gave up 3 bases and J gave up 3 bases, with 8 bases separating them. Germline CDR1 DFQATT, CDR2 SNEGSKA (reference sequence). The CDR3 sequence: CSARERDTEAFF. The DNA of the CDR3 is TGCAGTGCTAGGGAAAGGGACACTGAAGCTTTCTTT.

CDR3 residues: CASSPMAWGTQYF. CDR3 DNA: TGTGCCAGCAGCCCGATGGCGTGGGGGACCCAGTACTTC. The chain uses TRBV7-2 and TRBJ2-5; D uncertain. Germline V gene lookup returns CDR1 SGHTA and CDR2 FQGNSA. The CDR3 is 13 residues long. Trimming cost V 5 bases and J 7 bases, with 14 bases left between them.

This clonotype was seen a few times. This may be a read error, as it is one base from a much larger clone. The conserved final phenylalanine or tryptophan is absent from the CDR3, which likely points to a read error. The rearrangement links TRBV30 to TRBJ1-2; 9 positions agree with TRBD1. The CDR3 length is 13 residues. Germline CDR1 reads GTSNPN; CDR2 reads SVGIG (reference sequence). The V and J ends lost 3 bases and 7 bases, in that order; junction bases with no gene match: 6. This CDR3 reads CAWRVGQGIGYTL. The CDR3 DNA is TGTGCCTGGAGAGTGGGACAGGGCATTGGCTACACCCTC.

J is TRBJ2-2 and V is TRBV28, with TRBD1 matching over 8 bases. Germline V gene data show CDR1 as MDHEN and CDR2 as SYDVKM. This CDR3 contains 12 residues. With V trimmed by 11 bases and J by 7 bases, 6 bases remained unmatched. CDR3 sequence reads: CAGQGSIGELFF. CDR3 in DNA: TGTGCCGGACAGGGTTCGATCGGGGAGCTGTTTTTT.

This clonotype was detected only once. The rearrangement joins TRBV12-3 or TRBV12-4 to TRBJ1-2; D is uncertain. CDR3 size: 14 residues. V shed 3 bases and J shed 8 bases, with 16 bases lying between them. DNA for the CDR3: TGTGCCAGCAGTTTCGGGGTGATAGCTTCGGGCTACACCTTC. This codes for CASSFGVIASGYTF.

This clonotype was recorded many times. The chain has TRBV7-3 and TRBJ2-7; 9 bases match TRBD1. Germline lookup yields CDR1 SGHTA and CDR2 FQGTGA. Germline trimming cut 2 bases from V and 2 bases from J; bases unmatched to any gene: 7. This CDR3 is built from 16 residues. The CDR3 protein is CASSLPYRGRPYEQYF. In nucleotides, the CDR3 is TGTGCCAGCAGCTTACCGTACAGGGGGCGCCCCTACGAGCAGTACTTC.

V is TRBV29-1 and J is TRBJ2-7, with TRBD2 as a possible D gene (7 bases). Germline V lookup: CDR1 SQVTM, CDR2 ANQGSEA. V was cut by 8 bases and J by 2 bases, with 28 bases left in between. This CDR3 region has 17 residues. The CDR3 reads CSPRRGRLHLLAYEQYF. The CDR3 nucleotides are TGCAGCCCCAGGCGGGGGCGTCTTCATCTACTAGCCTACGAGCAGTACTTC.

Ten or more counts support this clonotype. The chain couples TRBV7-9 to TRBJ1-1; D remains ambiguous. V lost 3 bases and J lost 8, with 4 bases in between. Germline CDR1 SEHNR, CDR2 FQNEAQ (reference sequence). The CDR3 has 10 residues. The CDR3: CASSLSEAFF. CDR3 coding DNA: TGTGCCAGCAGCTTGTCGGAAGCTTTCTTT. The full variable domain, in which reference TRBV7-9 and TRBJ1-1 provide the parts outside the CDR3, is DTGVSQNPRHKITKRGQNVTFRCDPISEHNRLYWYRQTLGQGPEFLTYFQNEAQLEKSRLLSDRFSAERPKGSFSTLEIQRTEQGDSAMYLCASSLSEAFFGQGTRLTVV.

There are many counts of this clonotype. The genes are TRBV27 and TRBJ1-1, with 7 positions matching TRBD1. The ends lost 7 bases at V and 3 bases at J; junction bases unmatched: 8. Per the germline V gene, CDR1 is MNHEY and CDR2 is SMNVEV (reference sequence). This CDR3 comprises 14 residues. DNA for the CDR3: TGTGCCAGCACCCGACAGGGCGCCGACACTGAAGCTTTCTTT. Protein sequence: CASTRQGADTEAFF.

This clonotype was counted between two and nine times. The CDR3: CASSLPSPAGELYGYTF. CDR3 bases: TGTGCCAGTAGCCTTCCCTCCCCAGCGGGGGAACTGTATGGCTACACCTTC. The chain uses TRBV19 and TRBJ1-2; TRBD1 is a possible D gene (5 bases). CDR3 length equals 17 residues. Trimming left V 6 bases short and J 5 bases short, with 25 bases between. From germline, CDR1 is LNHDA and CDR2 SQIVND (reference sequence).

Many counts were recorded for this clonotype. Here the CDR3 reads CASSRSGELFF. Here the CDR3 DNA reads TGTGCCAGCAGTCGGAGCGGGGAGCTGTTTTTT. The chain uses TRBV28 and TRBJ2-2; D is ambiguous. The CDR3 runs 11 residues. Germline V CDR1 and CDR2: MDHEN, SYDVKM. Between the trimmed V and J ends, which lost 5 bases and 7 bases, there was a span of 5 bases.

This clonotype has ten or more counts. V gene TRBV20-1 combines with J gene TRBJ2-7; D is perhaps TRBD1 or TRBD2 (5 bases each). V was shortened by 5 bases and J by 6 bases, with 17 bases between the two germline ends. Germline V gene sequence: CDR1 DFQATT, CDR2 SNEGSKA (reference sequence). This CDR3 is 13 amino acids long. The CDR3, as DNA: TGCAGTGCTGGGGGATTGGGGTCTCGCGAGCAGTACTTC. This sequence encodes CSAGGLGSREQYF.

This clonotype was recorded at least ten times. CDR3 nucleotides: TGTGCCAGCAAGGGGGCTGACATTCAGTACTTC. Translation: CASKGADIQYF. This chain uses TRBV12-3 or TRBV12-4 with TRBJ2-4; the match to TRBD1 covers 7 bases. This CDR3 comprises 11 residues. V shed 7 bases, J shed 8 bases, and the junction held 2 bases outside the gene matches.

Ten or more counts support this clonotype. The J gene is TRBJ2-7, the V gene TRBV25-1, with 9 bases identical to TRBD2. Per the germline V gene, CDR1 is MGHDK and CDR2 is SYGVNS. This CDR3 region has 14 residues. V was clipped by 2 bases and J by 2 bases; unmatched bases: 1. The CDR3, as DNA: TGTGCCAGCAGTGAAAGCGGGAGGACCTACGAGCAGTACTTC. Its protein product is CASSESGRTYEQYF.

This clonotype was observed many times. Sequence at one end of the junction differs from germline and may be a read error. As DNA, the CDR3 is TGTGCCAGCAGTTACTCGAGGGACGGATCCTGCGAGCAGTACTTC. Its translation is CASSYSRDGSCEQYF. The rearrangement links TRBV6-5 to TRBJ2-7; D may match TRBD1 or TRBD2 (5 bases each). CDR1 and CDR2 (germline): MNHEY, SVGAGI. CDR3 length: 15 amino acids.

This clonotype was found many times. The V gene is TRBV12-3 or TRBV12-4, the J gene TRBJ2-7; the match to TRBD1 covers 9 bases. V was clipped by 5 bases and J by 9 bases; unmatched bases: 17. CDR3 length: 16 residues. The CDR3 sequence is CASSLSTGTGTSGQYF. The DNA of the CDR3 is TGTGCCAGCAGTCTCTCCACCGGGACAGGGACCTCTGGGCAGTACTTC.

Ten or more counts support this clonotype. The V call is TRBV27, the J call TRBJ1-1, with 8 nucleotides matching TRBD1. J was trimmed by 5 bases and V by 4 bases; bases with no gene match: 9. Per the germline V gene, CDR1 is MNHEY and CDR2 is SMNVEV (reference sequence). This CDR3 spans 15 amino acids. CDR3 bases: TGTGCCAGCAGTTCGCAGACAGGGGTTGGGACTGAAGCTTTCTTT. Translated: CASSSQTGVGTEAFF.